This TCR beta chain was obtained from a study of regulatory T cells in long-lasting Graves disease. The CDR3 consists of 12 residues. The V segment lost 4 bases and the J segment 10 bases; nucleotides outside the gene matches: 2. Germline V gene data show CDR1 as SNHLY and CDR2 as FYNNEI. The time point here: persistent/refractory GD, antithyroid drugs over 5 years with positive TRAb. Extracted RNA from PBMCs served as the source of the TCR library. In this sample, this clonotype turned up many times. iRepertoire HTBI primers and Arm-PCR of CDR3 regions built TCR beta libraries. TCRdb reprocessed the multiplex PCR reads via MiXCR and lists one record per CDR3 protein. The table includes about 660,000 distinct CDR3 sequences, approximately 31% detected once.

The receptor was derived from a female donor with Graves disease. The chain combines TRBV2 with TRBJ2-1; 9 nucleotides match TRBD2. The specimen was peripheral blood mononuclear cells (PBMCs), collected when the disease was refractory, from a patient treated with antithyroid drugs. The CDR3 protein is CASSVLAGEQFF. The CDR3, as DNA: TGTGCCAGCAGTGTGCTAGCGGGAGAGCAGTTCTTC.